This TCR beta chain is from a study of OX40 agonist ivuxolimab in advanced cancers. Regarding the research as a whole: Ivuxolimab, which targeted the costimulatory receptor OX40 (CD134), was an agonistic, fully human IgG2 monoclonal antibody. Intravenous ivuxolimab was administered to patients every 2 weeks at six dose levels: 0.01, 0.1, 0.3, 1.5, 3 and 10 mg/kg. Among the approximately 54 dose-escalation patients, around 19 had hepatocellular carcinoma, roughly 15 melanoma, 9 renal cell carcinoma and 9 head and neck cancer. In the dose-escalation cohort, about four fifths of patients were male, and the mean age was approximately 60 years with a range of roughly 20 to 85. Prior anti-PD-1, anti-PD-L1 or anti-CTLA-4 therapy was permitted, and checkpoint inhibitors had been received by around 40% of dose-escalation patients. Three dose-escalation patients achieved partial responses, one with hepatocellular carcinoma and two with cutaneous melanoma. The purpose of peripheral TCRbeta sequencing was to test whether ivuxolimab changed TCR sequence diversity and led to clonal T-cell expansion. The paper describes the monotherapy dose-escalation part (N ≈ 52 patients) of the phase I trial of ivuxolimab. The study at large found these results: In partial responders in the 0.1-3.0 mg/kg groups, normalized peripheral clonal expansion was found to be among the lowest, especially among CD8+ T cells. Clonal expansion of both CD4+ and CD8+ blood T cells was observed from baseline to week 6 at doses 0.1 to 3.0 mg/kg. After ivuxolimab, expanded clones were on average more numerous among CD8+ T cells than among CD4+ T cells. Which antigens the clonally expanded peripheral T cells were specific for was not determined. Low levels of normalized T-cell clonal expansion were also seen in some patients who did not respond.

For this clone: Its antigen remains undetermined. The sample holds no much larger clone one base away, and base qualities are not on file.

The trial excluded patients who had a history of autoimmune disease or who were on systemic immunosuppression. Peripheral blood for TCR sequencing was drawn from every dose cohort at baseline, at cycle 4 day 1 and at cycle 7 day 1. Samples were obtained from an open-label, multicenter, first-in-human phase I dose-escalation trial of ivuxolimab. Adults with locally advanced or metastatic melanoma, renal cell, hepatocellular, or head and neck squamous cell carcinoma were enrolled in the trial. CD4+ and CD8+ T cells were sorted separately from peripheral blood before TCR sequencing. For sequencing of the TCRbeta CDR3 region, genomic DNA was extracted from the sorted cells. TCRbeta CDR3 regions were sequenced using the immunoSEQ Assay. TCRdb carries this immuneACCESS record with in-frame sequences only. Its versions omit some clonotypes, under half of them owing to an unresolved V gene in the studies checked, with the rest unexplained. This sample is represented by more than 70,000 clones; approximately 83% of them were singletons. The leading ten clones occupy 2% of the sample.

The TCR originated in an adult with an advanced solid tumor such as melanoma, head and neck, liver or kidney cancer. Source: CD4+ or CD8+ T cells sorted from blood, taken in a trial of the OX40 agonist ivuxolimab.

The CDR3 region reads CASSPSGVGAGANVLTF. The bases read TGCGCCAGCAGCCCCTCGGGGGTAGGGGCTGGGGCCAACGTCCTGACTTTC. This chain is built from TRBV5-1 and TRBJ2-6; the D region possibly corresponds to TRBD2 (6 bases align). From the cysteine through the phenylalanine, the CDR3 covers 17 amino acids. The CDR3 DNA has 51 bases and is translated from base 1. CDR1 and CDR2 are read off the germline V gene as SGHRS and YFSETQ. Cut back by 4 bases and 2 bases, the V and J ends lie 16 bases apart.